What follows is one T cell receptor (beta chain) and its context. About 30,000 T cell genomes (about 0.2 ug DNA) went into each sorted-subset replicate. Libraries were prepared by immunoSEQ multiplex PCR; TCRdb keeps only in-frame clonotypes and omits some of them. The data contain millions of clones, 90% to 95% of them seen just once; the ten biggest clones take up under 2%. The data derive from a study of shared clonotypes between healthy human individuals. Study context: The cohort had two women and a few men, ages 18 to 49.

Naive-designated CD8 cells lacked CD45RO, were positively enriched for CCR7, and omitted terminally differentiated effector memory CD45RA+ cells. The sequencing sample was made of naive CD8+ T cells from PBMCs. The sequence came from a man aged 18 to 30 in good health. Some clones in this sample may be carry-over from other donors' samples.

DNA of the CDR3: TGTGCCAGCTGGGGGCATACCGGGGAGCTGTTTTTT. The encoded protein is CASWGHTGELFF. The chain has TRBV6-6 and TRBJ2-2; D might be TRBD1 (6 bases). Trimming pared 8 bases from V and 5 bases from J, leaving 9 bases between. The CDR3 loop spans 12 amino acids. The germline V gene encodes CDR1 MNHNY and CDR2 SVGAGI (reference sequence).